Shown below are 8 T cell receptor beta chains from a single sample sequenced in a study of cytomegalovirus exposure and HLA in healthy donors. PCR involved 60 Vbeta and 13 Jbeta primers. TCRdb keeps only in-frame clones here, not all; method: immunoSEQ multiplex PCR. Among about 99,000 clones listed, 60% to 70% were seen once. Sequencing input: PBMCs. The receptor set was obtained from a woman between 45 and 60 years old in good health and CMV-seronegative.

This chain links TRBV5-1 with TRBJ2-1, with a possible D match to TRBD1 (6 bases). CDR3 size: 15 residues. V was trimmed by 2 bases and J by 8 bases, leaving 17 bases between them. Germline-derived CDR1 and CDR2 are SGHRS and YFSETQ. CDR3 bases: TGCGCCAGCAGCTTTACGTGGGGGCCGGCTCATGAGCAGTTCTTC. This translates into CASSFTWGPAHEQFF.

V usage is TRBV6-1 and J usage is TRBJ2-6, with 10 bases lining up with TRBD1. V shed 2 bases and J 1 base; nucleotides not matched to a gene: 8. The CDR3 runs 19 residues. The germline CDR1 and CDR2 sequences are MNHNS and SASEGT. CDR3 coding DNA: TGTGCCAGCAGTGAAAGGATTCAGGGACAGGGGTCTGGGGCCAACGTCCTGACTTTC. Translation gives CASSERIQGQGSGANVLTF.

The V call is TRBV5-1, the J call TRBJ2-1; the match to TRBD2 covers 11 bases. Germline CDR1 is SGHRS and CDR2 is YFSETQ. V dropped 4 bases and J dropped 1; count of bases not matched to a gene: 7. The CDR3 extends over 17 amino acids. The CDR3 nucleotides read TGCGCCAGCAGCCCCCTTCTAGCGGGAGGTTCCTACAATGAGCAGTTCTTC. It translates to CASSPLLAGGSYNEQFF.

V is TRBV5-1 and J is TRBJ2-1; the D gene is possibly TRBD2 (5 bases). The CDR3 is 15 amino acids. V lost 6 bases, J lost 6 bases, and 19 bases lay in between. Germline V gene data show CDR1 as SGHRS and CDR2 as YFSETQ. The CDR3 loop reads CASTLSSGSLNEQFF. DNA of the CDR3: TGCGCCAGCACCCTCTCCAGCGGCTCGCTCAATGAGCAGTTCTTC.

The chain joins TRBV28 to TRBJ2-3; D unclear. This CDR3 has 12 residues. Germline values: CDR1 MDHEN, CDR2 SYDVKM. V lost 6 bases to trimming and J lost 3 bases, with 7 bases between them. The CDR3 DNA reads TGTGCCAGCAGCGATCAGACAGATACGCAGTATTTT. This codes for CASSDQTDTQYF.

CDR3 region: CSARRMTEAFF. The CDR3 DNA follows: TGCAGTGCCAGGCGAATGACTGAAGCTTTCTTT. The chain has TRBV20-1 and TRBJ1-1; D not resolved. The length of the CDR3 is 11 residues. V was trimmed by 6 bases and J by 5 bases, leaving 10 bases between them. Germline-derived CDR1 and CDR2 are DFQATT and SNEGSKA (reference sequence).

The V call is TRBV5-1, the J call TRBJ2-1; maybe TRBD2 (5 bases). CDR3 length: 15 amino acids. The V and J ends lost 4 bases and 0 bases respectively, with 11 bases between them. Germline CDR1 and CDR2: SGHRS and YFSETQ. CDR3 sequence reads: CASSHGDSSYNEQFF. As DNA, the CDR3 is TGCGCCAGCAGCCACGGGGATAGCTCCTACAATGAGCAGTTCTTC.

This chain connects TRBV6-5 to TRBJ1-5, with D possibly TRBD1 on 5 matching bases. CDR1 and CDR2 from the germline V gene are MNHEY and SVGAGI. V was pared by 2 bases and J by 2 bases, with 13 bases between. The length of the CDR3 is 16 residues. The CDR3 sequence is CASSYPTGPCNQPQHF. The CDR3 DNA is TGTGCCAGCAGTTACCCTACAGGCCCGTGCAATCAGCCCCAGCATTTT.